The sequence of this T cell receptor beta chain was determined in a study of identical twins. A few counts support this clonotype. The CDR3 is made up of 15 amino acids. V lost 2 bases and J lost 4, with 14 bases in between. TCRdb passed the 5' RACE reads through MiXCR, listing each CDR3 protein once. The table includes over 500,000 distinct CDR3 sequences, 20% to 25% detected once. The same data also contributed to another study, on T cells expressing NK-cell markers. That source reports: Out of eight donors sequenced, seven tested HCMV-seropositive and the remaining one seronegative.

Sequenced: CD4+ T cells sorted from blood. This chain connects TRBV12-3 or TRBV12-4 to TRBJ1-2, with D hard to call. The source of this sequence is a woman aged 18-29 years in good health. The CDR3 here is CASSLLSDSSYGYTF. CDR3 DNA sequence: TGTGCCAGCAGTTTATTATCAGACTCCTCCTATGGCTACACCTTC.